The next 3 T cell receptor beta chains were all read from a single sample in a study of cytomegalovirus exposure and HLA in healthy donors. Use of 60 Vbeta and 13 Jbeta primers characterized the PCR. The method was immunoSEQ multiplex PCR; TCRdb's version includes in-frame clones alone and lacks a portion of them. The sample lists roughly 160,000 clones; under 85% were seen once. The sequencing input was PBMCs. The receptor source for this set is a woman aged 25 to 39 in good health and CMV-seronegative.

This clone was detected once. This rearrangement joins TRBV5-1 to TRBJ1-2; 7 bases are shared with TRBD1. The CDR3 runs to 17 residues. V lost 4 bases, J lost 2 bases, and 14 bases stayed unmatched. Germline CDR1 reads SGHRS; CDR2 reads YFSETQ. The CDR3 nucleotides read TGCGCCAGCAGCCAACGGACGGGACAGCCGGAGAACTATGGCTACACCTTC. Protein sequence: CASSQRTGQPENYGYTF.

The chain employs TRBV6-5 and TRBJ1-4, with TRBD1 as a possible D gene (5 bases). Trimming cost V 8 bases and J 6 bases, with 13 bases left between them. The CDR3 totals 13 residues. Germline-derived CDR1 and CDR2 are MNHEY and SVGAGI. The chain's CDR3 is CASGQQLYEKLFF. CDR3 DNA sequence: TGTGCCAGCGGACAACAGCTTTATGAAAAACTGTTTTTT.

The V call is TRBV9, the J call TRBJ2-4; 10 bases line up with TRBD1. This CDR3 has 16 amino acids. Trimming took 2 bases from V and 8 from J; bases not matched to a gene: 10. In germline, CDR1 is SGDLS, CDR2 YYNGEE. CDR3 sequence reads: CASSVTGQGVMDIQYF. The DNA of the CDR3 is TGTGCCAGCAGCGTGACCGGACAGGGGGTAATGGACATTCAGTACTTC.